A few counts support the clone carrying this T cell receptor beta chain. Its antigen is currently unknown. Primers included in the PCR were 60 Vbeta and 13 Jbeta primers. Using immunoSEQ multiplex PCR, the repertoire was profiled, and TCRdb retains in-frame clones only, with some absent. The sample consists of 90,000 to 100,000 clones, 70% of them appearing once. The sample originates from a study of cytomegalovirus exposure and HLA in healthy donors. Overall study results and limits: Common viral pathogens seemed, in a later analysis, to connect with several of the most significant clusters. Certain sequence variants were highly shared and formed a cluster, and this cluster was likely a sequencing artifact. HLA alleles were associated with some 17,000 TCR beta sequences in a later analysis at 0.05 false discovery rate.

The donors (healthy individuals) were bone marrow donors. Germline V CDR1 and CDR2: MDHEN, SYDVKM. This CDR3 contains 12 residues. The source is a man aged 45-65 years in good health and CMV-seronegative. The genes are TRBV28 and TRBJ1-2; weak D call: TRBD1 (5 bases). The sequenced sample was PBMCs. Here the CDR3 DNA reads TGTCCGGAGGGGAACAGGAACTATGGCTACACCTTC. This translates into CPEGNRNYGYTF.